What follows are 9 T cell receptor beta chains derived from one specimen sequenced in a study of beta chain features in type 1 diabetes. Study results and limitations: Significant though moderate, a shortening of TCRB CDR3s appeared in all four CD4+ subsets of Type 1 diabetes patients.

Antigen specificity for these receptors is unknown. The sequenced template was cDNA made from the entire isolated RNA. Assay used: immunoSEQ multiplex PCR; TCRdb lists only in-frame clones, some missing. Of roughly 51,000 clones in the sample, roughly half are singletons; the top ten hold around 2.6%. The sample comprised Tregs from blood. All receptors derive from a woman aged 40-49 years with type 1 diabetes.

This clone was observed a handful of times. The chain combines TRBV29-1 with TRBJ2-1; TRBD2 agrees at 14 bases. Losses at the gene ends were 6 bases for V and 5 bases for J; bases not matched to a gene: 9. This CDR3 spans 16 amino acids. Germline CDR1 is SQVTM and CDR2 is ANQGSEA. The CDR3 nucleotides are TGCAGCGTCTCCGGGACTAGCGGGAGAATCGACAATGAGCAGTTCTTC. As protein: CSVSGTSGRIDNEQFF.

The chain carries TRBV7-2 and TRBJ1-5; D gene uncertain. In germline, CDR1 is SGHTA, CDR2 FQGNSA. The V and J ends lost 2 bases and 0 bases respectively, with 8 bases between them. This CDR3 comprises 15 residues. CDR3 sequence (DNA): TGTGCCAGCAGCTTACTAGGATATAGCAATCAGCCCCAGCATTTT. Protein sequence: CASSLLGYSNQPQHF.

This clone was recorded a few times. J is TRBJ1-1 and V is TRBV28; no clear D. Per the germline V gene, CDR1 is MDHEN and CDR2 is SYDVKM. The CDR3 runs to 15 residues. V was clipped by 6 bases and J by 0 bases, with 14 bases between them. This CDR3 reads CASSPDLNMNTEAFF. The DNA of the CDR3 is TGTGCCAGCAGCCCAGACTTAAACATGAACACTGAAGCTTTCTTT.

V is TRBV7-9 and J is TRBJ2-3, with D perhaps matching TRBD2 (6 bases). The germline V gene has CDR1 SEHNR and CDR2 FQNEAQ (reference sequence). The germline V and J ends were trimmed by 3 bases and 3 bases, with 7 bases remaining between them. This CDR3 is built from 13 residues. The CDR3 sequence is CASSFGLTDTQYF. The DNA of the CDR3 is TGTGCCAGCAGCTTTGGACTAACAGATACGCAGTATTTT. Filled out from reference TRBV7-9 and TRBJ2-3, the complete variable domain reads DTGVSQNPRHKITKRGQNVTFRCDPISEHNRLYWYRQTLGQGPEFLTYFQNEAQLEKSRLLSDRFSAERPKGSFSTLEIQRTEQGDSAMYLCASSFGLTDTQYFGPGTRLTVL.

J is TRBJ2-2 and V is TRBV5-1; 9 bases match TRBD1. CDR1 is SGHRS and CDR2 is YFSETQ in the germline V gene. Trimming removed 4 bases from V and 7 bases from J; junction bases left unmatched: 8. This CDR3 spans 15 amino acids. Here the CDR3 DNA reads TGCGCCAGCAGCACGGGACAGGGACGAGTCGGGGAGCTGTTTTTT. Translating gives CASSTGQGRVGELFF.

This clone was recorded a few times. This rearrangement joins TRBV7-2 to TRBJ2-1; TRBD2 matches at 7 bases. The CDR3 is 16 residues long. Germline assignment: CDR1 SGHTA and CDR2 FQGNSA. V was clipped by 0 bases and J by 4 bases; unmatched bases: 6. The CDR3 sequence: CASSLAAGVRYNEQFF. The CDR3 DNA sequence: TGTGCCAGCAGCTTAGCGGCGGGGGTTAGGTACAATGAGCAGTTCTTC.

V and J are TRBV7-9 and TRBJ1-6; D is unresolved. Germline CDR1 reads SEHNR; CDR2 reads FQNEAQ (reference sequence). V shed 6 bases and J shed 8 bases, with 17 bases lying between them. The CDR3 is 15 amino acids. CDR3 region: CASRGDTLRYSPLHF. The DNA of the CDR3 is TGTGCCAGCAGGGGAGACACCCTTAGGTATTCACCCCTCCACTTT.

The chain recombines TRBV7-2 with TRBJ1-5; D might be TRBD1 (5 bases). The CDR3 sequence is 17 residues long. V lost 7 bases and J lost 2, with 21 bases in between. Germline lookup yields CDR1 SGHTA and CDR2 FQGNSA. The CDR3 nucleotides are TGTGCCAGCACTCTGCAGGGAAGAGCGTTTCGCAATCAGCCCCAGCATTTT. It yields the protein CASTLQGRAFRNQPQHF.

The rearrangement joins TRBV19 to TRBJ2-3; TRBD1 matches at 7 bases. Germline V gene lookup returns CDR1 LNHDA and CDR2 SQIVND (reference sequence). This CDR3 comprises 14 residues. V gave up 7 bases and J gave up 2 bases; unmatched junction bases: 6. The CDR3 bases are TGTGCCAGTACCGGGACAGCTCACACAGATACGCAGTATTTT. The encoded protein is CASTGTAHTDTQYF. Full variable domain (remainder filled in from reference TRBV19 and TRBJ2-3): DGGITQSPKYLFRKEGQNVTLSCEQNLNHDAMYWYRQDPGQGLRLIYYSQIVNDFQKGDIAEGYSVSREKKESFPLTVTSAQKNPTAFYLCASTGTAHTDTQYFGPGTRLTVL.